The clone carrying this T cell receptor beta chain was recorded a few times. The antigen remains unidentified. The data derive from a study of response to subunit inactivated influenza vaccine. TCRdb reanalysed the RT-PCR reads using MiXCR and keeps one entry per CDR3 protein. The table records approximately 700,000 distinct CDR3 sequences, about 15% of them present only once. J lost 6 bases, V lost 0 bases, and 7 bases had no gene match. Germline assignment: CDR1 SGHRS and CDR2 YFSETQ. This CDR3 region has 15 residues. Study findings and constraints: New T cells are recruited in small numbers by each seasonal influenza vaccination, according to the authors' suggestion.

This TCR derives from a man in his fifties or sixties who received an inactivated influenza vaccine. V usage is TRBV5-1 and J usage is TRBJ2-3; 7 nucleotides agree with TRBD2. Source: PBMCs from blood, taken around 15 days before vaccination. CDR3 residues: CASSLEVSGADTQYF. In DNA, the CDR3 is TGCGCCAGCAGCTTGGAAGTGAGCGGGGCGGATACGCAGTATTTT.